Here is one TCR beta chain with its context. Antigen specificity is unknown. Method: immunoSEQ multiplex PCR; TCRdb's copy keeps in-frame clones and lacks some. The data show about 120,000 clones, with about 92% seen just once and approximately 1.9% held by the top ten. This sample is part of a study of cytomegalovirus exposure and HLA in healthy donors. Study-level findings and limits: Researchers counted around 180 TCR beta chains as cytomegalovirus-associated. As confirmed in vitro, three CMV-associated chains were specific for CMV antigens.

The donors were members of the validation cohort comprising approximately 110 subjects, separate from the roughly 650-subject first cohort. Trimming removed 3 bases from V and 4 bases from J, with 7 bases in between. CDR1 and CDR2 from the germline V gene are KGHSH and LQKENI. The CDR3 covers 13 residues. This sequence joins TRBV18 and TRBJ1-5, with a tentative D call TRBD1 (6 bases). The sample taken for sequencing was PBMCs. This clonotype was sampled from a woman aged 18-29 years in good health and CMV-seronegative. The CDR3 DNA reads TGTGCCAGCTCACCTCAGGGGAATCAGCCCCAGCATTTT. This encodes CASSPQGNQPQHF.